Listed here is a single T cell receptor beta chain. This record comes from a study of blood T cell repertoires in COVID-19. Some clones are missing from TCRdb's copy, which holds only in-frame ones; the method was immunoSEQ multiplex PCR. The sample lists fewer than 30,000 clones; roughly 85% were seen once. The sample consisted of peripheral blood. The origin of this receptor is a human donor in a cohort sampled during active COVID-19.

CDR3 sequence reads: CAVSTSPGYTF. The CDR3, as DNA: TGTGCCGTATCGACAAGCCCGGGCTACACCTTC. The chain joins TRBV7-9 to TRBJ1-2; unclear D gene. Between the trimmed V and J ends, which lost 11 bases and 8 bases, there was a span of 15 bases. Germline V CDR1 and CDR2: SEHNR, FQNEAQ (reference sequence). The CDR3 has 11 amino acids.